These 14 T cell receptor beta chains were all obtained from the same sample, sequenced in a study of T-cell reconstitution after alpha-beta-depleted transplantation in children. A library of TCRbeta sequences, prepared with unique molecular identifiers, was generated. One entry per CDR3 protein results from TCRdb running MiXCR on the PCR reads. The data contain about 640,000 distinct CDR3 sequences, about 15% of them singletons. The sequencing used PBMCs from the stem cell graft donor, collected from the stem cell graft. All receptors derive from a human donor who donated a stem cell graft to a child with acute myeloid leukemia.

This clonotype was observed many times. The chain links TRBV27 to TRBJ1-2; a weak D match, TRBD1 (5 bases). V shed 4 bases and J shed 0 bases, with 15 bases lying between them. Germline V gene data show CDR1 as MNHEY and CDR2 as SMNVEV (reference sequence). CDR3 length equals 16 residues. This chain's CDR3 is CASSSTLDTANYGYTF. The CDR3 DNA reads TGTGCCAGCAGTTCTACTCTGGACACTGCTAACTATGGCTACACCTTC.

The sample holds many counts of this clonotype. V is TRBV29-1 and J is TRBJ1-1; the D gene is possibly TRBD1 (5 bases). Germline CDR1 reads SQVTM; CDR2 reads ANQGSEA. The CDR3 spans 15 residues. Trimming took 1 base from V and 6 from J, leaving 18 bases between them. The CDR3 loop reads CSVEGLRGGSSEAFF. The CDR3 DNA sequence: TGCAGCGTTGAAGGCTTGCGGGGGGGAAGTTCTGAAGCTTTCTTT. The whole variable domain, filled in from reference TRBV29-1 and TRBJ1-1, reads SAVISQKPSRDICQRGTSLTIQCQVDSQVTMMFWYRQQPGQSLTLIATANQGSEATYESGFVIDKFPISRPNLTFSTLTVSNMSPEDSSIYLCSVEGLRGGSSEAFFGQGTRLTVV.

The genes are TRBV7-7 and TRBJ2-1; no clear D. This CDR3 comprises 15 residues. The V end was cut by 2 bases, the J end by 0 bases, with 8 bases between. The germline gives CDR1 SSHAT, CDR2 FNYEAQ (reference sequence). The CDR3, as DNA: TGTGCCAGCAGCTTATTGGTGGGCTCCTACAATGAGCAGTTCTTC. It encodes CASSLLVGSYNEQFF. Variable domain in full (rest from reference TRBV7-7 and TRBJ2-1): GAGVSQSPRYKVTKRGQDVTLRCDPISSHATLYWYQQALGQGPEFLTYFNYEAQPDKSGLPSDRFSAERPEGSISTLTIQRTEQRDSAMYRCASSLLVGSYNEQFFGPGTRLTVL.

This clonotype was detected many times. The rearrangement links TRBV7-9 to TRBJ1-1; no definite D call. This CDR3 comprises 12 residues. Per the germline V gene, CDR1 is SEHNR and CDR2 is FQNEAQ (reference sequence). V lost 2 bases to trimming and J lost 1 base, with 2 bases between them. The DNA for the CDR3 is TGTGCCAGCAGCTTACAGAACACTGAAGCTTTCTTT. It codes for CASSLQNTEAFF.

J is TRBJ1-4 and V is TRBV2; tentatively, D is TRBD1 (5 bases). The CDR3 covers 15 residues. CDR1 and CDR2 (germline): SNHLY, FYNNEI. Between the trimmed V and J ends, which lost 11 bases and 8 bases, there was a span of 24 bases. The CDR3 loop reads CAVRPPGRGREKLFF. The CDR3 bases are TGTGCCGTCCGACCCCCAGGGAGAGGGAGAGAAAAACTGTTTTTT.

This chain uses TRBV5-1 with TRBJ1-1, with 8 bases lining up with TRBD1. V lost 3 bases, J lost 5 bases, and 6 bases stayed unmatched. The CDR3 runs to 14 residues. Germline CDR1 is SGHRS and CDR2 is YFSETQ. The CDR3 sequence is CASSSTGVRTEAFF. The CDR3 DNA follows: TGCGCCAGCAGCTCGACAGGGGTTAGAACTGAAGCTTTCTTT.

This clonotype was observed many times. The chain couples TRBV6-1 to TRBJ1-5; D not resolved. Germline values: CDR1 MNHNS, CDR2 SASEGT. The CDR3 totals 16 residues. The V end was cut by 2 bases, the J end by 2 bases, with 13 bases between. Here the CDR3 DNA reads TGTGCCAGCAGTGAATGGATGGGGTTTGGCAATCAGCCCCAGCATTTT. It yields the protein CASSEWMGFGNQPQHF.

The chain recombines TRBV7-2 with TRBJ2-3; 7 positions agree with TRBD2. CDR1 and CDR2 (germline): SGHTA, FQGNSA. The V and J ends lost 7 bases and 4 bases, in that order; junction bases with no gene match: 14. The CDR3 is made up of 16 amino acids. The CDR3 DNA reads TGTGCCAGCACACTTCCGGCGGGGGAAGTGGCAGATACGCAGTATTTT. The encoded protein is CASTLPAGEVADTQYF.

This clonotype showed up just a few times. The gene calls are TRBV30 and TRBJ1-1; D is ambiguous. V lost 5 bases and J 3 bases, leaving 4 bases between the germline ends. The CDR3 length is 10 residues. Germline V CDR1 and CDR2: GTSNPN, SVGIG (reference sequence). The CDR3 loop reads CAWVDTEAFF. The DNA for the CDR3 is TGTGCCTGGGTGGACACTGAAGCTTTCTTT.

This clonotype was recorded a few times. The chain recombines TRBV7-2 with TRBJ1-1; unclear D gene. From germline, CDR1 is SGHTA and CDR2 FQGNSA. Deletions cut 5 bases from V and 8 bases from J, with 12 bases between. The CDR3 length is 12 residues. The CDR3 DNA reads TGTGCCAGCAGCAACCGGGAACTAGAAGCTTTCTTT. Amino acid sequence: CASSNRELEAFF.

This clonotype occurred a few times. This sequence joins TRBV4-1 and TRBJ2-1; TRBD2 matches at 10 bases. The V segment lost 0 bases and the J segment 4 bases; nucleotides outside the gene matches: 18. The CDR3 spans 21 residues. Per germline, CDR1 MGHRA and CDR2 YSYEKL. CDR3 sequence: CASSQELGLAGVKQKYNEQFF. The CDR3 nucleotides read TGCGCCAGCAGCCAAGAGCTGGGCCTAGCGGGGGTTAAGCAAAAATACAATGAGCAGTTCTTC.

This clonotype was counted at least ten times. V gene TRBV5-6 combines with J gene TRBJ2-2; TRBD1 matches 8 bases. The germline V gene encodes CDR1 SGHDT and CDR2 YYEEEE. The CDR3 runs to 16 residues. With 0 bases clipped from V and 5 bases from J, the junction kept 6 bases outside the gene matches. CDR3 sequence reads: CASSLVVDRVTGELFF. Written as DNA, the CDR3 is TGTGCCAGCAGCTTGGTAGTGGACAGGGTGACCGGGGAGCTGTTTTTT.

This clonotype appeared a few times. The CDR3 bases are TGTGCCAGCAGGGGACCTAAAGGGACCCAGTACTTC. Its protein is CASRGPKGTQYF. This sequence joins TRBV12-3 or TRBV12-4 and TRBJ2-5; perhaps D is TRBD1 or TRBD2 (5 bases each). This CDR3 has 12 amino acids. Trimming left V 6 bases short and J 7 bases short, with 12 bases between.

This clonotype was detected a few times. The gene calls are TRBV9 and TRBJ1-2; 10 bases are a match to TRBD1. Germline V lookup: CDR1 SGDLS, CDR2 YYNGEE. V was pared by 3 bases and J by 3 bases, with 5 bases of the junction left unmatched. This CDR3 is 15 amino acids long. The CDR3 DNA reads TGTGCCAGCAGCGCCCGGACAGGGGGTTACTATGGCTACACCTTC. This translates into CASSARTGGYYGYTF.